This is a list of T cell receptor beta chains from one sample in a study of vaccination and CD4 T cells after COVID-19. TCRdb analysed the PCR reads with MiXCR anew, one entry per CDR3 protein. This sample has 12,000 to 15,000 distinct CDR3 sequences, with about 31% found just once. These receptors have no known antigen. Sequenced: cultured CD4+ T cells from blood. The receptors originated from a human donor with COVID-19. The CDR3 runs from the conserved cysteine through the conserved F or W. The D gene is left open where the match is weak. Clone size is not always given. Where it is, it says once, few, many or a class for expanded clones.

>TRBV7-3|TRBD1|.|TRBJ1-5
TGTGCCAGCAGCTTAACGACAGGGTGGATCGGAAACAATCAGCCCCAGCATTTT
CASSLTTGWIGNNQPQHF
>TRBV20-1|TRBD2|.|TRBJ2-3
TGCAGTGCTAGCGACGGGAGGACTAGCGGGCCCTCAGATACGCAGTATTTT
CSASDGRTSGPSDTQYF
>TRBV5-1|.|.|TRBJ2-3
TGCGCCAGCAGCTTGGATGCCATAGCTTCAGATACGCAGTATTTT
CASSLDAIASDTQYF
>TRBV7-2|.|.|TRBJ1-3
TGTGCCAGCAGCAAAACCGTTTGGAGCTCTGGAAACACCATATATTTT
CASSKTVWSSGNTIYF
>TRBV2|.|few|TRBJ1-5
TGTGCCAGCAGTGAAAGGGAGGGGGGAGGTCAGCCCCAGCATTTT
CASSEREGGGQPQHF
>TRBV6-1|TRBD2|.|TRBJ2-7
TGTGCCAGCAGCGCAGCCGGGACTAGCGGGGGGTACGAGCAGTACTTC
CASSAAGTSGGYEQYF
>TRBV7-2|.|few|TRBJ2-5
TGTGCCAGCAGCTTAAGGGGAGACCAGCTGAGGAAAGAGACCCAGTACTTC
CASSLRGDQLRKETQYF
>TRBV30|.|few|TRBJ2-7
TGTGCCTGGTCACTTAGCTCCTACGAGCAGTACTTC
CAWSLSSYEQYF
>TRBV12-2|.|.|TRBJ2-7
TGTGCAAGTCGCGTCGAGCAGTACTTC
CASRVEQYF
>TRBV25-1|.|few|TRBJ2-4
TGTGCCAGCAGGTCCGCGGGCGGAGCCAAAAACATTCAGTACTTC
CASRSAGGAKNIQYF
>TRBV20-1|TRBD2|medium-sized|TRBJ2-3
TGCAGTGCTCCTCTCCATAGCGGGGTTGGGGGAAATACGCAGTATTTT
CSAPLHSGVGGNTQYF
>TRBV7-2|.|.|TRBJ2-3
TGTGCCAGCAGCTTAGACGGGCCAACAGATACGCAGTATTTT
CASSLDGPTDTQYF
>TRBV12-3/TRBV12-4|TRBD1|few|TRBJ1-2
TGTGCCAGCACCCCCCGGGACAGCTATGGCTACACCTTC
CASTPRDSYGYTF
>TRBV11-3|TRBD2|.|TRBJ2-3
TGTGCCAGCAGCCTAGCGGGGGGTGCAGATACGCAGTATTTT
CASSLAGGADTQYF
>TRBV30|.|few|TRBJ1-1
TGTGCCTGGTCTGGGTGGGCTGAAGCTTTCTTT
CAWSGWAEAFF
>TRBV5-1|.|.|TRBJ2-3
TGCGCCAGCGGCGCTAAAACTCACGGGAGCGGAGATACGCAGTATTTT
CASGAKTHGSGDTQYF
>TRBV24-1|.|few|TRBJ2-1
TGTGCCACCAGGGGCTATGGCTCCTACAATGAGCAGTTCTTC
CATRGYGSYNEQFF
>TRBV27|.|few|TRBJ1-2
TGTGCCAGCAGTTTACGTGAGCGCGATGGCTACACCTTC
CASSLRERDGYTF
>TRBV24-1|TRBD1|.|TRBJ2-5
TGTGCCACCAGTGATACAGGGGTCCAGTACTTC
CATSDTGVQYF
>TRBV5-1|TRBD1|.|TRBJ2-5
TGCGCCAGCAGCCCCGACCCCGGGACAGCTTCCCAGTACTTC
CASSPDPGTASQYF
>TRBV5-4|.|.|TRBJ1-1
TGTGCCAGCAGCTTGGTCGGGCAGCCCCGTGAAGCTTTCTTT
CASSLVGQPREAFF
>TRBV2|.|.|TRBJ2-4
TGTGCCAGCAGTGAAGATGGCAGACAAAAAAACATTCAGTACTTC
CASSEDGRQKNIQYF
>TRBV6-1|.|few|TRBJ1-6
TGTGCCAGCAGTGAAGAGAGGAATTCACCCCTCCACTTT
CASSEERNSPLHF
>TRBV27|TRBD1|.|TRBJ1-6
TGTGCCAGCAGTTCCTCCCGGGACAGGTGGAATTCACCCCTCCACTTT
CASSSSRDRWNSPLHF
>TRBV29-1|.|few|TRBJ1-2
TGCAGCGTTGAACGGGGAACCCTTTACACCTTC
CSVERGTLYTF
>TRBV28|TRBD1|few|TRBJ2-5
TGTGCCAGCAGTGTGACAGGGAGAGAAGAGACCCAGTACTTC
CASSVTGREETQYF
>TRBV21-1|.|.|TRBJ1-3
TGTGCCAGCAGCAAAGACTCGGGACCTCACTCAACCTCTGGAAACACCATATATTTT
CASSKDSGPHSTSGNTIYF
>TRBV20-1|TRBD2|once|TRBJ2-7
TGCAGTGCTAGTCAGACTAGCGGGGTCAGCTCCTACGAGCAGTACTTC
CSASQTSGVSSYEQYF
>TRBV10-1|.|.|TRBJ1-6
TGCGCCAGCAGCCAGAGTCGGGCTGATAATTCACCCCTCCACTTT
CASSQSRADNSPLHF
>TRBV6-4|TRBD1|few|TRBJ1-1
TGTGCCAGCAGTGACGGCAGGGGGAGCACTGAAGCTTTCTTT
CASSDGRGSTEAFF
>TRBV19|.|few|TRBJ1-5
TGTGCCAGTAGCGGGACGCAGCCCAATCAGCCCCAGCATTTT
CASSGTQPNQPQHF
>TRBV20-1|TRBD2|.|TRBJ2-3
TGCAGTGCTAGAGGCGGGACTAGTGCGGATACGCAGTATTTT
CSARGGTSADTQYF
>TRBV6-5|TRBD1|few|TRBJ1-6
TGTGCCAGCAGTTACTCGATGGGACAGGGGAAGAGCTCCTATAATTCACCCCTCCACTTT
CASSYSMGQGKSSYNSPLHF
>TRBV4-1|TRBD1|.|TRBJ1-5
TGCGCCAGTAAAAGACAGGGTGATAAGGGTCAGCCCCAGCATTTT
CASKRQGDKGQPQHF
>TRBV7-8|TRBD1|.|TRBJ2-7
TGTGCCAGCAGCTTAGAACAGGGGATAGGCGAGCAGTACTTC
CASSLEQGIGEQYF
>TRBV20-1|.|medium-sized|TRBJ2-5
TGCAGTGTCACCCGGGGGCAAGAGACCCAGTACTTC
CSVTRGQETQYF
>TRBV20-1|TRBD1|.|TRBJ2-7
TGCAGTGCTACCTCGGACAGGAGTTCCTACGAGCAGTACTTC
CSATSDRSSYEQYF
>TRBV20-1|TRBD2|few|TRBJ2-2
TGCAGTGCTAGCCCTCTGGCGGGGGGGCTCACCGGGGAGCTGTTTTTT
CSASPLAGGLTGELFF
>TRBV7-8|TRBD1|few|TRBJ2-2
TGTGCCAGCAGCTTCTACGGGACAGACTACACCGGGGAGCTGTTTTTT
CASSFYGTDYTGELFF
>TRBV19|.|few|TRBJ2-7
TGTGCCAGTAGTATACGGGCTTCCTCCTACGAGCAGTACTTC
CASSIRASSYEQYF
>TRBV2|.|once|TRBJ2-7
TGTGCCAGCAGTGGGACCGCAAATGGCGAGCAGTACTTC
CASSGTANGEQYF
>TRBV2|TRBD2|.|TRBJ2-5
TGTGCCAGCGGACTAGCGGGGGTAGAGACCCAGTACTTC
CASGLAGVETQYF